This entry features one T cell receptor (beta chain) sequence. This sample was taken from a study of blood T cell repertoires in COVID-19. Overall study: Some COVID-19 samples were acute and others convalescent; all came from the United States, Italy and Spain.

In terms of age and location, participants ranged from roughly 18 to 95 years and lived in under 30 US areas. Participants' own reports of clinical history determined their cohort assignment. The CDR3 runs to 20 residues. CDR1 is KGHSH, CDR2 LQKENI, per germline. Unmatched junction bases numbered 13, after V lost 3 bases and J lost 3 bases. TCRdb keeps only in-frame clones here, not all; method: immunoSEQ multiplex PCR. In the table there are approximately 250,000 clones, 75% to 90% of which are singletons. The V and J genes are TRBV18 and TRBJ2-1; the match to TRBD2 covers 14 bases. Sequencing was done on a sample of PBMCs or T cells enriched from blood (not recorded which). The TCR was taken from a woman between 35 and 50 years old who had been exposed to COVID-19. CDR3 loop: CASSPSFGTSGSSVYNEQFF. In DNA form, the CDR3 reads TGTGCCAGCTCACCGAGCTTTGGGACTAGCGGGAGTTCGGTCTACAATGAGCAGTTCTTC. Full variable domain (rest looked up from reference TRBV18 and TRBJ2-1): NAGVMQNPRHLVRRRGQEARLRCSPMKGHSHVYWYRQLPEEGLKFMVYLQKENIIDESGMPKERFSAEFPKEGPSILRIQQVVRGDSAAYFCASSPSFGTSGSSVYNEQFFGPGTRLTVL.